This TCR beta chain was retrieved from a study of OX40 agonist ivuxolimab in advanced cancers. Blood was sampled at baseline, cycle 4 day 1, and cycle 7 day 1. The germline gives CDR1 SGDLS, CDR2 YYNGEE. The CDR3 has 16 amino acids. Trimming took off 0 bases at V and 1 base at J, with 10 bases between the two ends. This table comes from immunoSEQ multiplex PCR, and its TCRdb copy is limited to in-frame clones, with some not included. The table includes tens of thousands of clones, 85% to 90% detected once. The receptor's source is an adult with an advanced solid tumor such as melanoma, head and neck, liver or kidney cancer. This specimen consisted of CD4+ or CD8+ T cells sorted from blood, obtained in a trial of the OX40 agonist ivuxolimab. The J gene is TRBJ2-2, the V gene TRBV9; a weak D match, TRBD2 (5 bases). DNA of the CDR3: TGTGCCAGCAGCGTAGTTAAAAGCGGGAACACCGGGGAGCTGTTTTTT. It specifies CASSVVKSGNTGELFF.